The subject of this entry is one TCR beta chain. Compared with germline, one end of the junction differs, possibly owing to a read error. MiXCR, applied by TCRdb to the reads, yields one record per CDR3 protein. Of 350,000 to 550,000 distinct CDR3 sequences listed, 25% to 40% were seen once; the top ten hold roughly an eighth. This sample was included in a study of T cell repertoires in cytomegalovirus infection. In the study overall: TCR beta signatures that were public indicated CMV infection and matching HLA type.

The sequence came from a human donor in good health (CMV status not recorded). Some clones in this sample may be carry-over from other donors' samples. Sequencing used PBMCs.

As DNA, the CDR3 is TGTGCCATCAGCTTAGAGGGGGGACAAGAGACCCAGTACTTC. Translating gives CAISLEGGQETQYF. The genes are TRBV7-9 and TRBJ2-5; D might be TRBD1 or TRBD2, each matching 6 bases. The CDR3 totals 14 residues. Germline assignment: CDR1 SEHNR and CDR2 FQNEAQ (reference sequence).